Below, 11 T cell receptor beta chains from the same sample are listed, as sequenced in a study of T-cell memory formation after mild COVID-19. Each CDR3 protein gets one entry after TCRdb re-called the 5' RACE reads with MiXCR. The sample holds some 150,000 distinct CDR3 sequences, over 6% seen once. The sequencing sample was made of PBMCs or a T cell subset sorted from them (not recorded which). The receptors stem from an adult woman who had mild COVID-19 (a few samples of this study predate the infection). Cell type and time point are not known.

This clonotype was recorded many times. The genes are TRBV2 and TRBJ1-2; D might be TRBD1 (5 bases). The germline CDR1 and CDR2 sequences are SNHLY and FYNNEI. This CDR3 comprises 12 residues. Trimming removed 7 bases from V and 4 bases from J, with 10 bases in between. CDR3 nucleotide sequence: TGTGCCAGCACTCGACAGCGCTATGGCTACACCTTC. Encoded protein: CASTRQRYGYTF.

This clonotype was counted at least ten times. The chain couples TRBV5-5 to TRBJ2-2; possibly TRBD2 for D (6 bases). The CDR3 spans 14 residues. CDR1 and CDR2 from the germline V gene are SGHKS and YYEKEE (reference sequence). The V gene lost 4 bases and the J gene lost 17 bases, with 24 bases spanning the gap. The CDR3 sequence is CASSKRLDYLSLFF. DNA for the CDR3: TGTGCCAGCAGCAAACGACTAGACTACCTGAGCCTTTTTTTT.

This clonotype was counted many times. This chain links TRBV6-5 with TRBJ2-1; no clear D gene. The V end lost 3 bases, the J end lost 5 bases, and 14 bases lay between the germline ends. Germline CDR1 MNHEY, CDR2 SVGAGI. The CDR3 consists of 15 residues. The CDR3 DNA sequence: TGTGCCAGCAGTTATCTAATGGGCAGGAACAATGAGCAGTTCTTC. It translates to CASSYLMGRNNEQFF.

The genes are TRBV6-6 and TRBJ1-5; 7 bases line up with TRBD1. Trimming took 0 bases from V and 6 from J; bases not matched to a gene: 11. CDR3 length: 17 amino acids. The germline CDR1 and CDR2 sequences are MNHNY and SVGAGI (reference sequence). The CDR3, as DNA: TGTGCCAGCAGTTACTCTGCGGGACAGCACGGCGGTCAGCCCCAGCATTTT. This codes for CASSYSAGQHGGQPQHF.

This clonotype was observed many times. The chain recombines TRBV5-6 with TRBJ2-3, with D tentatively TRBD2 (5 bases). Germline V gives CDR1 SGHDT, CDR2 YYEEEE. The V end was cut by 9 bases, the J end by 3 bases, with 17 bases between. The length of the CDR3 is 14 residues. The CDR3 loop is CATAEGGQTDTQYF. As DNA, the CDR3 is TGTGCCACCGCTGAGGGCGGGCAGACAGATACGCAGTATTTT.

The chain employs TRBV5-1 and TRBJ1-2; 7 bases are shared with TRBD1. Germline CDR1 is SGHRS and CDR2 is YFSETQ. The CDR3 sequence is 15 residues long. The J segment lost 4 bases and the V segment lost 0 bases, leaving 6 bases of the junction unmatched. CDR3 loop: CASSLEGAEGYGYTF. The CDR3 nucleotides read TGCGCCAGCAGCTTGGAGGGGGCGGAAGGCTATGGCTACACCTTC.

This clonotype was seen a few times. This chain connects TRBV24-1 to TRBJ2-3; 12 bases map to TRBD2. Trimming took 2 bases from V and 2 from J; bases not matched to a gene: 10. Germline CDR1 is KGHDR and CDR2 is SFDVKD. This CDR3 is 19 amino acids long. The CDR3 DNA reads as TGTGCCACCAGTGATTCCTTGACTAGCGGGGGCTTAGACACAGATACGCAGTATTTT. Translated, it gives CATSDSLTSGGLDTDTQYF.

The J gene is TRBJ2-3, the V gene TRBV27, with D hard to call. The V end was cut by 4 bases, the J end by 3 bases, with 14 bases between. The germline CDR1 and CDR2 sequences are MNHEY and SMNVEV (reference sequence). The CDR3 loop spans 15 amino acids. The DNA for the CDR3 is TGTGCCAGCAGTTATTCATTCTTCCGGACAGATACGCAGTATTTT. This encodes CASSYSFFRTDTQYF.

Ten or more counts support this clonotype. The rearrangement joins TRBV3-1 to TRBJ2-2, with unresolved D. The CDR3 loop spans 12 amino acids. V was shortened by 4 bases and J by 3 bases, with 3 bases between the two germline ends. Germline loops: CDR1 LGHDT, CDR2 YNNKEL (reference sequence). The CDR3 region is CASSPYTGELFF. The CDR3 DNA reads TGTGCCAGCAGCCCCTACACCGGGGAGCTGTTTTTT.

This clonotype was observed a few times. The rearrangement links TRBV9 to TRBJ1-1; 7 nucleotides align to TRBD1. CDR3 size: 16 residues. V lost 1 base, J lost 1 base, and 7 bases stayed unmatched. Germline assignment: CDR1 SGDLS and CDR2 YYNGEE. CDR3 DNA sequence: TGTGCCAGCAGCGTAAGACAGGGCGGAGAGAACACTGAAGCTTTCTTT. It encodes CASSVRQGGENTEAFF.

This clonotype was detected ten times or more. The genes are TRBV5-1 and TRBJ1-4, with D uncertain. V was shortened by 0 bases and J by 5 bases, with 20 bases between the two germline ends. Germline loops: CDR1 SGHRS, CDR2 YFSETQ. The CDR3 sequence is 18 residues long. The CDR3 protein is CASSLASGRGPLNEKLFF. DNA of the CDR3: TGCGCCAGCAGCTTGGCCAGTGGGCGCGGTCCTTTAAATGAAAAACTGTTTTTT.